The clone carrying this T cell receptor (beta chain) came up a few times. This sample is part of a study of cytomegalovirus exposure and HLA in healthy donors. PCR used 60 Vbeta primers and 13 Jbeta primers. Sequenced by immunoSEQ multiplex PCR; TCRdb stores in-frame clones only, minus some. The table includes approximately 45,000 clones, about 73% detected once. CDR3 length: 14 residues. Germline CDR1 is SGHRS and CDR2 is YFSETQ. Trimming cost V 4 bases and J 2 bases, with 10 bases left between them. This receptor was obtained from a woman aged 25-40 years in good health and CMV-seronegative. Source material: PBMCs. V gene TRBV5-1 combines with J gene TRBJ2-1, with a tentative D call TRBD2 (6 bases). DNA of the CDR3: TGCGCCAGCAGCCGTACTAGCCCCTACAATGAGCAGTTCTTC. It is translated as CASSRTSPYNEQFF.